Reported below is one T cell receptor (beta chain). Its antigen remains unidentified. No per-base quality is available; no much larger clone lies one base away. This sample was taken from a study of shared clonotypes between healthy human individuals (dated by TCRdb to 2018 to 2021). In the study overall: The cohort included three men and a couple of women between 18 and 49 years of age. For each donor, three plates each were used for CD4 naive and CD4 memory, two plates were used for CD8 naive, and one plate was used for CD8 memory. Blood TCR repertoires of roughly five healthy adults were deeply sequenced to estimate repertoire size and the extent of clonotype sharing between individuals. Different laboratories and diverse techniques were used to prepare libraries and sequence TCR repertoires, to increase sequencing depth and limit assay-specific biases. Each donor's leukapheresis produced roughly between roughly 0.85 and 10 billion PBMCs.

Overall results and qualifications from the work: Based on pairwise subsampling, the degree of clonotype sharing among donors was expected to be affected by sequencing depth. Naive subsets generally had larger estimated clonotype richness than memory subsets. Incomplete sequencing was indicated by rarefaction of sorted-subset datasets, despite the large sequencing depth. Sampling was restricted to blood, and TCR repertoires in tissue are likely to differ from TCR repertoires in blood. Higher generation probabilities were observed for clonotypes shared by all four sorted-subset donors than for non-shared clonotypes. Because the study included a small number of donors, the genetic and exposure-history diversity represented was limited. About 5% of naive CD4, around 3.5% of naive CD8, 2.3% of memory CD4, and approximately 0.4% of memory CD8 clonotypes were shared across several donors.

Using the deep immunoSEQ assay, TCR CDR3 regions were amplified from genomic DNA by multiplex PCR. For each cell subset, the extracted genomic DNA was distributed evenly across all wells of several immunoSEQ 96-well plates, and each plate served as one replicate. For sorted subsets, 200 ng of genomic DNA, equivalent to around 31,000 T cell genomes, went into each replicate PCR. The purified libraries were quantified using a Qubit 3.0 fluorometer, sized with a Bioanalyzer 2100, and then quantified again using the KAPA Library Quantification kit. Every immunoSEQ 96-well plate was sequenced on a separate single-read 150-cycle Illumina NextSeq 550 flow cell. The source study handled its data this way. Because the immunoSEQ output held only junctional sequences and lacked quality scores, the filtering could not match the filtering applied to full-length reads. Sequences were annotated with PyIR, a Python wrapper for IgBLAST v1.9, and V/J genes and CDR3 were assigned using IMGT germline references. Reads with weak V/J assignments (E-value above 1e-6), missing CDR3, stop codons, out-of-frame junctions, or ambiguous translated residues were removed. V3J clonotypes were defined as sequences sharing the same inferred V gene, J gene, and CDR3 amino acid sequence. The percentage overlap between two repertoires was calculated by dividing the number of shared unique clonotypes by the size of the smaller repertoire. Repertoire richness was assessed with RTK rarefaction, the Chao1 estimator, and Recon v2.1 estimates of unobserved clonotypes. Generation probabilities for all TCRbeta clonotypes obtained by the gDNA method from a handful of donors were computed using OLGA. Held by TCRdb, this immuneACCESS table contains in-frame sequences only and omits some clones. Under half of the omission traces to an unresolved V gene where checked; the cause of the rest is unknown. V, J and clone size were drawn from that table, and D and trimming were deduced from the DNA. The table for this sample lists under 2,500,000 clones; roughly 95% of them were counted only once. Of the sample, approximately 0.13% falls within the top ten clones.

V is pared back by 0 bases and J by 8 bases, with 10 bases lying between the germline termini. Including cysteine and phenylalanine, the CDR3 has 14 amino acids. CDR3 DNA is the only sequence kept; it has 42 bases, read in frame from the first base. Taken from the germline V gene, the CDR1 and CDR2 loops are MNHEY and SVGAGI. Donors were healthy HIV-negative adults with no recently reported acute infections or vaccinations. Every donor was a Caucasian adult residing in Nashville, Tennessee, USA. Magnetic negative selection was used to enrich CD4+ T cells, after which naive cells were positively selected on CD45RA and the negative fraction became the memory subset. Blood was obtained by leukapheresis, after which PBMCs were separated by Ficoll-Histopaque density gradient centrifugation and cryopreserved in liquid nitrogen vapor phase. Purity and quantity of every magnetically sorted T cell population were checked by analytical flow cytometry. Each sorted fraction had its genomic DNA isolated and then quantified by UV absorbance on a Nanodrop 2000c.

Sequenced input: naive CD4+ T cells sorted from blood. The sample's cell subset or site label, in plain terms: CD45RA+ positively selected. This TCR derives from a man aged 18 to 35 in good health. This sequence uses TRBV6-5 and TRBJ1-4, with the D gene not clear enough to name. CDR3 region: CASSYSRVGEKLFF. The base sequence is TGTGCCAGCAGTTACTCCCGGGTAGGGGAAAAACTGTTTTTT.